One sample yielded the 30 T cell receptor beta chains listed below, sequenced in a study of beta chain features in type 1 diabetes. Every bit of the isolated RNA underwent reverse transcription, so sequencing read expressed TCRB transcripts. The repertoire was sequenced with immunoSEQ multiplex PCR; TCRdb's copy has only in-frame clones and lacks some. The table includes approximately 150,000 clones, just over 9% detected once. Source material: central memory CD4+ T cells from blood. The receptors were gathered from a woman under 30 in good health.

In this sample, this clone turned up a few times. The chain recombines TRBV9 with TRBJ2-4, with 10 bases lining up with TRBD1. The CDR3 covers 18 residues. V lost 0 bases, J lost 7 bases, and 13 bases stayed unmatched. Germline V gene data show CDR1 as SGDLS and CDR2 as YYNGEE. CDR3 residues: CASSVGMGGDRGRNIQYF. The CDR3 DNA reads as TGTGCCAGCAGCGTAGGTATGGGTGGGGACAGGGGTAGGAACATTCAGTACTTC. The full variable domain, rest sourced from reference TRBV9 and TRBJ2-4, is DSGVTQTPKHLITATGQRVTLRCSPRSGDLSVYWYQQSLDQGLQFLIQYYNGEERAKGNILERFSAQQFPDLHSELNLSSLELGDSALYFCASSVGMGGDRGRNIQYFGAGTRLSVL.

This clone was found a few times. The DNA of the CDR3 is TGTGCCACCACTGGGGGGGCAGAAGAGCAGTACTTC. The encoded protein is CATTGGAEEQYF. V is TRBV10-3 and J is TRBJ2-7, with D maybe TRBD2 (7 bases). Germline loops: CDR1 ENHRY, CDR2 SYGVKD. This CDR3 is 12 amino acids long. V was cut by 10 bases and J by 7 bases, with 17 bases left in between.

The chain couples TRBV28 to TRBJ2-7, with D possibly matching TRBD1 (7 bases). There are 17 residues in the CDR3. CDR1 is MDHEN, CDR2 SYDVKM, per germline. Trimming cost V 6 bases and J 9 bases, with 30 bases left between them. For the CDR3, the DNA is TGTGCCAGCAGCACCCCGAGGGGCAGGGGGGCGAGGGTGGGGCAGTACTTC. Its translation is CASSTPRGRGARVGQYF.

A few counts support this clone. V gene TRBV6-5 combines with J gene TRBJ2-1; 10 bases are shared with TRBD2. This CDR3 comprises 15 residues. The J segment lost 6 bases and the V segment lost 0 bases, leaving 2 bases of the junction unmatched. CDR1 is MNHEY and CDR2 is SVGAGI in the germline V gene. CDR3 in DNA: TGTGCCAGCAGTTACTCGCTAGCGGGGGCCAATGAGCAGTTCTTC. The encoded protein is CASSYSLAGANEQFF.

This clone was picked up a small number of times. V is TRBV4-2 and J is TRBJ1-1; D gene unclear. CDR3 length equals 15 residues. Germline CDR1 and CDR2: LGHNA and YNFKEQ. Trimming took off 4 bases at V and 3 bases at J, with 15 bases between the two ends. For the CDR3, the DNA is TGTGCCAGCAGCCCCCCCAGAACGATGGACACTGAAGCTTTCTTT. The encoded protein is CASSPPRTMDTEAFF.

This clone was picked up a small number of times. This sequence joins TRBV19 and TRBJ1-2; 9 bases are a match to TRBD1. The CDR3 consists of 15 residues. CDR1 LNHDA and CDR2 SQIVND come from the germline V gene (reference sequence). The trim removed 4 bases at V and 4 bases at J, leaving 7 bases unmatched. Here the CDR3 DNA reads TGTGCCAGTAGTACACAGGGGGCTCGGTTCTATGGCTACACCTTC. This encodes CASSTQGARFYGYTF.

The chain uses TRBV11-2 and TRBJ2-7; 7 bases are shared with TRBD1. The CDR3 loop spans 14 amino acids. Looked up from germline, CDR1 is SGHAT and CDR2 is FQNNGV. V shed 2 bases, J shed 6 bases, and the junction held 7 bases outside the gene matches. Written as DNA, the CDR3 is TGTGCCAGCAGCTTATGGGTAGGGGGCGTCGAGCAGTACTTC. It codes for CASSLWVGGVEQYF.

The chain employs TRBV19 and TRBJ1-1; 9 nucleotides agree with TRBD1. The CDR3 is 17 residues long. V lost 4 bases, J lost 4 bases, and 13 bases stayed unmatched. The germline V gene encodes CDR1 LNHDA and CDR2 SQIVND (reference sequence). The CDR3 here is CASSKNTGTGRSTEAFF. The DNA of the CDR3 is TGTGCCAGTAGTAAGAACACCGGGACAGGGAGGAGCACTGAAGCTTTCTTT.

V is TRBV5-1 and J is TRBJ2-3, with 15 bases matching TRBD2. From germline, CDR1 is SGHRS and CDR2 YFSETQ. This CDR3 comprises 18 residues. The trim removed 3 bases at V and 2 bases at J, leaving 7 bases unmatched. The CDR3 is CASSSGTSGGPPTDTQYF. CDR3 DNA: TGCGCCAGCAGCTCGGGGACTAGCGGGGGGCCCCCCACAGATACGCAGTATTTT.

This clone was seen a handful of times. The chain combines TRBV2 with TRBJ1-5; 7 bases map to TRBD1. There are 16 residues in the CDR3. The trim removed 4 bases at V and 7 bases at J, leaving 13 bases unmatched. Germline CDR1 is SNHLY and CDR2 is FYNNEI. As DNA, the CDR3 is TGTGCCAGCAGTGCCATGACAGGGAGAGGTGAACAGCCCCAGCATTTT. Translation: CASSAMTGRGEQPQHF.

This clone occurred many times. The chain has TRBV7-2 and TRBJ1-2; no clear D gene. V lost 0 bases, J lost 4 bases, and 9 bases lay in between. Germline V gives CDR1 SGHTA, CDR2 FQGNSA. The CDR3 is made up of 14 amino acids. The DNA for the CDR3 is TGTGCCAGCAGCTTAGCAGCTATCGGCTATGGCTACACCTTC. Translation: CASSLAAIGYGYTF.

This clone was seen just once. The chain links TRBV11-3 to TRBJ1-2, with D possibly being TRBD1 (5 bases). V gave up 2 bases and J gave up 6 bases, with 10 bases separating them. In germline, CDR1 is SGHNT, CDR2 YENEEA. The CDR3 contains 13 residues. The CDR3, as DNA: TGTGCCAGCAGCTTATCAGGGTACGATGGCTACACCTTC. This encodes CASSLSGYDGYTF.

This clone was recorded a few times. This chain's CDR3 is CASTPTDRFYGYTF. CDR3 in DNA: TGTGCCAGCACCCCAACCGACAGGTTTTATGGCTACACCTTC. The gene calls are TRBV6-1 and TRBJ1-2, with D possibly TRBD1 on 6 matching bases. The CDR3 runs 14 residues. Germline lookup yields CDR1 MNHNS and CDR2 SASEGT. Trimming took off 7 bases at V and 5 bases at J, with 17 bases between the two ends.

The chain uses TRBV2 and TRBJ1-1; D is ambiguous. Looked up from germline, CDR1 is SNHLY and CDR2 is FYNNEI. The CDR3 has 13 amino acids. Trimming pared 6 bases from V and 3 bases from J, leaving 11 bases between. As DNA, the CDR3 is TGTGCCAGCAGGGACGGGAGGGACACTGAAGCTTTCTTT. Translating it yields CASRDGRDTEAFF.

This clone was observed a few times. The CDR3 protein is CASSRVPWDEQFF. DNA of the CDR3: TGTGCCAGCAGCCGGGTCCCCTGGGATGAGCAGTTCTTC. The rearrangement joins TRBV2 to TRBJ2-1; D is ambiguous. Trimming removed 6 bases from V and 8 bases from J, with 14 bases in between. The length of the CDR3 is 13 residues. CDR1 SNHLY and CDR2 FYNNEI come from the germline V gene.

This clone occurred a few times. The V and J genes are TRBV29-1 and TRBJ2-5; 7 positions agree with TRBD1. Germline CDR1 reads SQVTM; CDR2 reads ANQGSEA. CDR3 length: 13 residues. V lost 4 bases, J lost 5 bases, and 7 bases stayed unmatched. The CDR3: CSVGKGAEETQYF. The DNA for the CDR3 is TGCAGCGTTGGGAAGGGGGCGGAGGAGACCCAGTACTTC.

This chain uses TRBV18 with TRBJ2-1, with 9 bases lining up with TRBD2. The J segment lost 4 bases and the V segment lost 4 bases, leaving 11 bases of the junction unmatched. Germline CDR1 is KGHSH and CDR2 is LQKENI. This CDR3 has 17 amino acids. This CDR3 reads CASSLKTSGTGYNEQFF. The CDR3 bases are TGTGCCAGCTCACTTAAGACTAGCGGAACAGGTTACAATGAGCAGTTCTTC.

There are a few counts of this clone. The CDR3 DNA reads TGCGCCAGCAGCCCGGGACAGGGGTTCACCGGGGAGCTGTTTTTT. Its protein is CASSPGQGFTGELFF. This chain links TRBV4-1 with TRBJ2-2; 10 nucleotides line up with TRBD1. The CDR3 extends over 15 amino acids. V gave up 4 bases and J gave up 4 bases; unmatched junction bases: 3. Germline assignment: CDR1 MGHRA and CDR2 YSYEKL.

This clone was picked up a small number of times. The rearrangement links TRBV7-9 to TRBJ2-6; 7 positions match TRBD2. The J segment lost 0 bases and the V segment lost 5 bases, leaving 4 bases of the junction unmatched. This CDR3 has 16 amino acids. The germline V gene has CDR1 SEHNR and CDR2 FQNEAQ (reference sequence). The CDR3 here is CASSPGDYSGANVLTF. DNA for the CDR3: TGTGCCAGCAGCCCCGGGGACTACTCTGGGGCCAACGTCCTGACTTTC.

The table lists this clone with a few counts. The chain is built from TRBV18 and TRBJ2-3, with 7 bases identical to TRBD1. V lost 0 bases to trimming and J lost 0 bases; unmatched junction nucleotides: 3. This CDR3 contains 16 residues. CDR1 is KGHSH and CDR2 is LQKENI in the germline V gene. The CDR3 DNA sequence: TGTGCCAGCTCACCACCCGTACAGGGGAGCACAGATACGCAGTATTTT. Its protein product is CASSPPVQGSTDTQYF.

This chain joins TRBV2 and TRBJ2-5; tentatively, D is TRBD1 (6 bases). Germline assignment: CDR1 SNHLY and CDR2 FYNNEI. The CDR3 is 13 amino acids. Trimming cost V 5 bases and J 4 bases, with 11 bases left between them. This chain's CDR3 is CASSTGTGETQYF. The CDR3, as DNA: TGTGCCAGCAGTACAGGGACCGGAGAGACCCAGTACTTC.

The V gene is TRBV30, the J gene TRBJ1-3; TRBD1 is a possible D gene (5 bases). Per germline, CDR1 GTSNPN and CDR2 SVGIG (reference sequence). Trimming removed 2 bases from V and 4 bases from J, with 12 bases in between. This CDR3 is built from 14 residues. The CDR3 sequence is CAWSHPDTGNTIYF. CDR3 nucleotide sequence: TGTGCCTGGAGTCACCCGGACACGGGAAACACCATATATTTT.

This clone was seen a handful of times. The chain couples TRBV5-1 to TRBJ2-1; no definite D call. V was trimmed by 2 bases and J by 7 bases, leaving 10 bases between them. Germline values: CDR1 SGHRS, CDR2 YFSETQ. The CDR3 extends over 13 amino acids. The CDR3 region is CASSFQEENEQFF. CDR3 sequence (DNA): TGCGCCAGCAGCTTTCAAGAGGAGAATGAGCAGTTCTTC.

This chain links TRBV18 with TRBJ1-2; D possibly corresponds to TRBD1 (6 bases). Trimming took off 2 bases at V and 0 bases at J, with 16 bases between the two ends. Germline CDR1 KGHSH, CDR2 LQKENI. The CDR3 runs to 17 residues. Here the CDR3 reads CASSPTTGTTSNYGYTF. In DNA, the CDR3 is TGTGCCAGCTCACCAACTACCGGGACAACCTCTAACTATGGCTACACCTTC.

V usage is TRBV7-2 and J usage is TRBJ2-3, with 7 bases aligning to TRBD2. This CDR3 region has 12 residues. The V segment lost 8 bases and the J segment 2 bases; nucleotides outside the gene matches: 1. Germline CDR1 SGHTA, CDR2 FQGNSA. The CDR3 protein is CASGGDTDTQYF. In nucleotides, the CDR3 is TGTGCCAGCGGGGGGGACACAGATACGCAGTATTTT.

This clone has a handful of counts. This chain joins TRBV13 and TRBJ2-1; 9 positions agree with TRBD1. In germline, CDR1 is PRHDT, CDR2 FYEKMQ (reference sequence). Losses at the gene ends were 5 bases for V and 9 bases for J; bases not matched to a gene: 8. The CDR3 is made up of 14 amino acids. The DNA for the CDR3 is TGTGCCAGCAGCAACCGGGACAGGGAGAGTGAGCAGTTCTTC. This encodes CASSNRDRESEQFF.

This clone has only a few counts. CDR3 DNA: TGTGCCAGCAGCAAGGGACAGGTTAATTCACCCCTCCACTTT. The encoded protein is CASSKGQVNSPLHF. The chain has TRBV13 and TRBJ1-6, with 8 bases lining up with TRBD1. V was pared by 5 bases and J by 6 bases, with 3 bases of the junction left unmatched. The CDR3 spans 14 residues. Germline CDR1 is PRHDT and CDR2 is FYEKMQ (reference sequence).

The rearrangement uses TRBV18 and TRBJ1-2; D is unclear. There are 14 residues in the CDR3. Germline assignment: CDR1 KGHSH and CDR2 LQKENI. The V and J ends lost 1 base and 0 bases respectively, with 6 bases between them. The CDR3 bases are TGTGCCAGCTCACCACGACACCCTAACTATGGCTACACCTTC. Translating gives CASSPRHPNYGYTF.

This clone showed up just a few times. The genes are TRBV5-6 and TRBJ2-7; 8 nucleotides line up with TRBD1. The CDR3 is 14 amino acids. Trimming removed 4 bases from V and 5 bases from J; junction bases left unmatched: 8. Per germline, CDR1 SGHDT and CDR2 YYEEEE. The CDR3 spells CASSIRTGFDEQYF. CDR3 coding DNA: TGTGCCAGCAGCATACGGACAGGGTTTGACGAGCAGTACTTC.

The chain recombines TRBV4-2 with TRBJ2-1; possible D gene TRBD2, 6 bases. From germline, CDR1 is LGHNA and CDR2 YNFKEQ. This CDR3 is built from 16 residues. V was trimmed by 1 base and J by 10 bases, leaving 20 bases between them. In nucleotides, the CDR3 is TGTGCCAGCAGCCAAGGGAAAGTAGCGGAGAGCGACGAGCAGTTCTTC. Protein: CASSQGKVAESDEQFF.